The source of this TCR beta chain is a study of control samples from healthy donors and cancer patients. Produced via immunoSEQ multiplex PCR; TCRdb's table is partial and in-frame only. There are 150,000 to 200,000 clones in the sample; roughly 91% occur only once, and 1.5% lies in the top ten. The CDR3 is made up of 17 amino acids. V lost 2 bases and J lost 5, with 21 bases in between. Germline V gene lookup returns CDR1 KGHSH and CDR2 LQKENI. The receptor was derived from a woman in her twenties or thirties in good health. This sequence joins TRBV18 and TRBJ1-1, with D perhaps TRBD1 (6 bases). The sequencing sample was made of blood. CDR3 amino acids: CASSPMGSGESRTEAFF. Written as DNA, the CDR3 is TGTGCCAGCTCACCAATGGGGTCAGGGGAAAGTAGGACTGAAGCTTTCTTT.